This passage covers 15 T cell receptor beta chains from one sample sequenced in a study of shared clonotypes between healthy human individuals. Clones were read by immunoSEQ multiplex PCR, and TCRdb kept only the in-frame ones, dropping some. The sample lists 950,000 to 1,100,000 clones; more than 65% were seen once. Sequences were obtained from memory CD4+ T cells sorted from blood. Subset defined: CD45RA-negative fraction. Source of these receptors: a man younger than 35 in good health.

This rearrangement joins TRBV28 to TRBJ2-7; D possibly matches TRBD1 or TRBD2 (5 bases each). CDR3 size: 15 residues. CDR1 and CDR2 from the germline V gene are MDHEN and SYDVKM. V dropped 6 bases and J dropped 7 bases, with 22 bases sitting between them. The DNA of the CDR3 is TGTGCCAGCAGCCCCCCGGGACGGTTTAGGGTTGAGCAGTACTTC. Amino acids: CASSPPGRFRVEQYF.

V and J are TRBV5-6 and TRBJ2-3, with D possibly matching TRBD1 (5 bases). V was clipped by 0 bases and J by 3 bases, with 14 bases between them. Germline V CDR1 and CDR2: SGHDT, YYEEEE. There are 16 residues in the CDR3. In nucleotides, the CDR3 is TGTGCCAGCAGCTTGGTGGGGCTATTGGGTACAGATACGCAGTATTTT. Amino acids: CASSLVGLLGTDTQYF.

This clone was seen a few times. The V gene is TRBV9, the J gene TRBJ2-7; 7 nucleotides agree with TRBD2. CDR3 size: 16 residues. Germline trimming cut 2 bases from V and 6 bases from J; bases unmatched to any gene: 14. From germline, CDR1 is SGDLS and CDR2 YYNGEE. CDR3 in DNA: TGTGCCAGCAGCGTGAGGGGCGGGGGAGAGCTACTCGAGCAGTACTTC. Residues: CASSVRGGGELLEQYF.

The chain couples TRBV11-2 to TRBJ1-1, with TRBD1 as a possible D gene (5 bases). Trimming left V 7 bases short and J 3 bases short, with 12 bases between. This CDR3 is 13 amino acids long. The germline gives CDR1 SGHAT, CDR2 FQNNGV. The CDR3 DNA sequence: TGTGCCAGCACCCCGGACACGGACACTGAAGCTTTCTTT. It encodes CASTPDTDTEAFF.

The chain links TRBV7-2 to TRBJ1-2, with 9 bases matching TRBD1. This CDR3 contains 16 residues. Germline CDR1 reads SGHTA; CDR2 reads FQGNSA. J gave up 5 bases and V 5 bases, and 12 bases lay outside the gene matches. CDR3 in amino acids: CASSLMMGQGSYGYTF. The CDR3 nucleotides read TGTGCCAGCAGCCTGATGATGGGACAGGGAAGTTATGGCTACACCTTC.

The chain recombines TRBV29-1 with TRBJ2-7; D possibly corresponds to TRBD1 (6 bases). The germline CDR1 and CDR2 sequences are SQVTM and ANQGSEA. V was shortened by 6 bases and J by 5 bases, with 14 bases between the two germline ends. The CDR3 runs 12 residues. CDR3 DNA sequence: TGCAGCGTGGAGGAACAGGGCGACGAGCAGTACTTC. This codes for CSVEEQGDEQYF.

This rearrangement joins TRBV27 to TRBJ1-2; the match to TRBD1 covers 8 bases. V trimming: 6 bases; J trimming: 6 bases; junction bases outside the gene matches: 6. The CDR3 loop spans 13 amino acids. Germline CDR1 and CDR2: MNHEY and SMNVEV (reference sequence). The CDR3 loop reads CASRPQGANGYTF. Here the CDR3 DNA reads TGTGCCAGCAGACCCCAGGGGGCTAATGGCTACACCTTC.

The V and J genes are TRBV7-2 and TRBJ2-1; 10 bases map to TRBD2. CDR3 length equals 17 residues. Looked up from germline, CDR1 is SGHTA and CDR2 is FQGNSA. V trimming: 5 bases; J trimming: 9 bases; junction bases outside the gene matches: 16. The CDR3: CASSPAPGSGRAGEQFF. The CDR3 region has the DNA TGTGCCAGCAGCCCCGCCCCGGGGAGCGGGAGGGCCGGTGAGCAGTTCTTC.

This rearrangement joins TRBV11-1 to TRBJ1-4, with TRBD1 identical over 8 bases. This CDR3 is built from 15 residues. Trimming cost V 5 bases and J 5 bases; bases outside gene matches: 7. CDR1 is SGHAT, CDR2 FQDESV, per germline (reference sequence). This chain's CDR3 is CASSQGQAGNEKLFF. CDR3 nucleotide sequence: TGTGCCAGCAGCCAGGGACAGGCGGGGAATGAAAAACTGTTTTTT.

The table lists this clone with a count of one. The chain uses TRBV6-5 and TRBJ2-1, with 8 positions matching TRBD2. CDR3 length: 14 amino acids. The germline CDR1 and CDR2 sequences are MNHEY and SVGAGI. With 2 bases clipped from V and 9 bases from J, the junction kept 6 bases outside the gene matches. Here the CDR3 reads CASSYESGRSEQFF. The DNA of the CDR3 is TGTGCCAGCAGTTACGAAAGCGGGAGAAGTGAGCAGTTCTTC.

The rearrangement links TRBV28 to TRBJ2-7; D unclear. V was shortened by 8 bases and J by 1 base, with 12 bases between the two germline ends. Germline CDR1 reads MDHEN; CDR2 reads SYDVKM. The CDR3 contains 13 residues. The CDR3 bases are TGTGCCAGCGCCGACACCAGGTCCTACGAGCAGTACTTC. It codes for CASADTRSYEQYF.

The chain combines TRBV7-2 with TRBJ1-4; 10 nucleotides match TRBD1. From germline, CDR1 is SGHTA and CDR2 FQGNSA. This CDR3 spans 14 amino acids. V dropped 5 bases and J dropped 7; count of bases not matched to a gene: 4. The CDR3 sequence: CASSPGQGVEKLFF. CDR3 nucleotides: TGTGCCAGCAGCCCAGGACAGGGGGTTGAAAAACTGTTTTTT.

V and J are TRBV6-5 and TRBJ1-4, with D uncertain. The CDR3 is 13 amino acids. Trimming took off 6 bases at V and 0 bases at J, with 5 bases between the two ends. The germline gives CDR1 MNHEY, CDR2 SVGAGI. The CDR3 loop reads CASRLATNEKLFF. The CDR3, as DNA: TGTGCCAGCAGACTTGCAACTAATGAAAAACTGTTTTTT.

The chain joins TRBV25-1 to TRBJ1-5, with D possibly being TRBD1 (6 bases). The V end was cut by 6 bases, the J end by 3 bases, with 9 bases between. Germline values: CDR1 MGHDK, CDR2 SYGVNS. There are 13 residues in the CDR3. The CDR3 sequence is CASSDRPNQPQHF. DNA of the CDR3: TGTGCCAGCAGCGACAGGCCCAATCAGCCCCAGCATTTT.

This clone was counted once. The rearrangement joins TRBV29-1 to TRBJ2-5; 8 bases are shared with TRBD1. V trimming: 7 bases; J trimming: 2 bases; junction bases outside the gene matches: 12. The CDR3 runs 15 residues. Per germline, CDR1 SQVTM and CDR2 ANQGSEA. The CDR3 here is CSGTDRALLQETQYF. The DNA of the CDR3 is TGCAGCGGGACGGACAGGGCCTTACTTCAAGAGACCCAGTACTTC. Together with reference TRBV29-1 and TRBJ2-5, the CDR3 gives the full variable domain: SAVISQKPSRDICQRGTSLTIQCQVDSQVTMMFWYRQQPGQSLTLIATANQGSEATYESGFVIDKFPISRPNLTFSTLTVSNMSPEDSSIYLCSGTDRALLQETQYFGPGTRLLVL.